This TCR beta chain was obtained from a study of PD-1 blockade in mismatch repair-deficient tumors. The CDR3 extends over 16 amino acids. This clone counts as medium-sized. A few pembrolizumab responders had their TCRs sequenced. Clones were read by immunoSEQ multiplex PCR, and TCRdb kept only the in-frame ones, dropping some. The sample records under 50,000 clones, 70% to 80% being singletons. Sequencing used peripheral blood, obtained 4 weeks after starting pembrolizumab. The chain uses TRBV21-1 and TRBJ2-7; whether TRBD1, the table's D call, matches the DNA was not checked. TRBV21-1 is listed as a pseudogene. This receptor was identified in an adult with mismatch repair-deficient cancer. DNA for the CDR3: TGTGCCAGCAGCAAAATAGGGACAGGGGGCTCCTACGAGCAGTACTTC. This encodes CASSKIGTGGSYEQYF.